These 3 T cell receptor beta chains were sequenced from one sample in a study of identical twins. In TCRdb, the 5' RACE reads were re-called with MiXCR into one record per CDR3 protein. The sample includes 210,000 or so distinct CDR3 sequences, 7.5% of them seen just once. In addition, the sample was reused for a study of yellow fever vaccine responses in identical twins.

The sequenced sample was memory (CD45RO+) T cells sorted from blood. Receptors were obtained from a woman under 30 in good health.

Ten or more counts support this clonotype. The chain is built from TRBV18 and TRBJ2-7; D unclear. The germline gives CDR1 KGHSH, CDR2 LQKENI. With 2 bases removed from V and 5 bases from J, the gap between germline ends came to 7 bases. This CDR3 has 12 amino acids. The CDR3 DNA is TGTGCCAGCTCACCATCAGGCCACGAGCAGTACTTC. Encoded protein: CASSPSGHEQYF.

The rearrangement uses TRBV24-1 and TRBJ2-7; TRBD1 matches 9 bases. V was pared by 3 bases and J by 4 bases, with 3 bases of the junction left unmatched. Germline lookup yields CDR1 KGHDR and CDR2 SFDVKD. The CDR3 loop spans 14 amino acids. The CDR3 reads CATSDPGQGYEQYF. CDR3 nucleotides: TGTGCCACCAGTGATCCGGGACAGGGTTACGAGCAGTACTTC.

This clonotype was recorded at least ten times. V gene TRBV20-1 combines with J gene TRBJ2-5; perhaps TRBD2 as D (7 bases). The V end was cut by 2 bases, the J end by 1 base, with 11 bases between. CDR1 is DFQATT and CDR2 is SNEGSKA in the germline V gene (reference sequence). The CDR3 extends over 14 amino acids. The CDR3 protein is CSARRGGGQETQYF. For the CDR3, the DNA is TGCAGTGCTAGACGAGGGGGGGGCCAAGAGACCCAGTACTTC.